What follows are 21 T cell receptor beta chains derived from one specimen sequenced in a study of shared clonotypes between healthy human individuals. Assay used: immunoSEQ multiplex PCR; TCRdb lists only in-frame clones, some missing. The table has some 470,000 clones, about 82% seen once. The sequenced material came from PBMCs. The receptors come from a woman in her thirties or forties in good health. Some clones in this sample may be carry-over from other donors' samples.

This clone was detected once. The J gene is TRBJ2-7, the V gene TRBV5-1; the match to TRBD1 covers 9 bases. The CDR3 consists of 21 residues. Germline assignment: CDR1 SGHRS and CDR2 YFSETQ. Losses at the gene ends were 0 bases for V and 6 bases for J; bases not matched to a gene: 25. DNA of the CDR3: TGCGCCAGCAGCTTGGCCCAAGGGGGAAGGACAGGGGTATTTACCGGGGGCGAGCAGTACTTC. It codes for CASSLAQGGRTGVFTGGEQYF.

In this sample, this clone turned up once. The chain employs TRBV4-1 and TRBJ2-7; TRBD1 matches 9 bases. Germline lookup yields CDR1 MGHRA and CDR2 YSYEKL. The V gene end was trimmed by 6 bases and the J gene end by 3 bases; junction bases not matched to a gene: 9. This CDR3 is 15 amino acids long. This CDR3 is CASRDPGQGFYEQYF. The CDR3 coding sequence is TGCGCCAGCAGGGATCCGGGACAGGGATTCTACGAGCAGTACTTC.

V usage is TRBV28 and J usage is TRBJ1-2; no clear D gene. The CDR3 extends over 13 amino acids. Between the trimmed V and J ends, which lost 5 bases and 2 bases, there was a span of 9 bases. CDR1 MDHEN and CDR2 SYDVKM come from the germline V gene. CDR3 protein: CASSPPVNYGYTF. Here the CDR3 DNA reads TGTGCCAGCAGTCCGCCGGTGAACTATGGCTACACCTTC.

This sequence joins TRBV9 and TRBJ2-3; no definite D call. The ends were cut back, 4 bases at V and 2 bases at J, with 11 bases in the middle. The CDR3 consists of 14 residues. CDR1 SGDLS and CDR2 YYNGEE come from the germline V gene. The CDR3 region has the DNA TGTGCCAGCAGCATTAGACGGAACACAGATACGCAGTATTTT. Protein product: CASSIRRNTDTQYF.

The chain employs TRBV7-9 and TRBJ1-1, with D perhaps TRBD1 (6 bases). Trimming stripped 3 bases from V and 4 bases from J, with 15 bases between. Germline V CDR1 and CDR2: SEHNR, FQNEAQ (reference sequence). The CDR3 has 15 amino acids. The CDR3 sequence: CASSFGGTGITEAFF. CDR3 DNA sequence: TGTGCCAGCAGCTTCGGAGGAACAGGGATCACTGAAGCTTTCTTT. The full variable domain, in which reference TRBV7-9 and TRBJ1-1 provide the parts outside the CDR3, is DTGVSQNPRHKITKRGQNVTFRCDPISEHNRLYWYRQTLGQGPEFLTYFQNEAQLEKSRLLSDRFSAERPKGSFSTLEIQRTEQGDSAMYLCASSFGGTGITEAFFGQGTRLTVV.

This clone was observed once. The chain joins TRBV7-9 to TRBJ2-7; D is unclear. Germline CDR1 is SEHNR and CDR2 is FQNEAQ (reference sequence). The CDR3 sequence is 14 residues long. V gave up 1 base and J gave up 0 bases, with 7 bases separating them. The DNA of the CDR3 is TGTGCCAGCAGCTTAGATGGTTACTCCTACGAGCAGTACTTC. It encodes CASSLDGYSYEQYF. Using reference TRBV7-9 and TRBJ2-7 for the parts outside the CDR3, the full variable domain is DTGVSQNPRHKITKRGQNVTFRCDPISEHNRLYWYRQTLGQGPEFLTYFQNEAQLEKSRLLSDRFSAERPKGSFSTLEIQRTEQGDSAMYLCASSLDGYSYEQYFGPGTRLTVT.

The chain joins TRBV28 to TRBJ2-7, with 7 positions matching TRBD2. After removal of 1 base from V and 4 bases from J, the junction contained 7 bases not matched to a gene. CDR3 length: 15 amino acids. Germline values: CDR1 MDHEN, CDR2 SYDVKM. This chain's CDR3 is CASSLSRETAYEQYF. The CDR3 DNA reads TGTGCCAGCAGTTTATCGCGGGAGACTGCTTACGAGCAGTACTTC. The complete variable domain, with remaining parts taken from reference TRBV28 and TRBJ2-7, reads DVKVTQSSRYLVKRTGEKVFLECVQDMDHENMFWYRQDPGLGLRLIYFSYDVKMKEKGDIPEGYSVSREKKERFSLILESASTNQTSMYLCASSLSRETAYEQYFGPGTRLTVT.

The chain couples TRBV5-1 to TRBJ1-3, with D uncertain. The CDR3 is 13 residues long. Trimming stripped 5 bases from V and 0 bases from J, with 6 bases between. Germline V gene lookup returns CDR1 SGHRS and CDR2 YFSETQ. The chain's CDR3 is CASRSFSGNTIYF. The CDR3 DNA sequence: TGCGCCAGCAGGAGTTTCTCTGGAAACACCATATATTTT.

The chain has TRBV6-5 and TRBJ2-5; no reliable D call. Germline V gene data show CDR1 as MNHEY and CDR2 as SVGAGI. V lost 2 bases to trimming and J lost 6 bases, with 13 bases between them. This CDR3 is built from 14 residues. The CDR3 nucleotides are TGTGCCAGCAGTTACGGGCAGCTGCTGCAGACCCAGTACTTC. Translation gives CASSYGQLLQTQYF.

The chain recombines TRBV7-2 with TRBJ2-7; D possibly corresponds to TRBD1 (5 bases). The CDR3 consists of 12 residues. V gave up 7 bases and J gave up 3 bases, with 10 bases separating them. The V gene's germline CDR1 is SGHTA and CDR2 FQGNSA. The CDR3 DNA sequence: TGTGCCAGCACACAGGTTTACTACGAGCAGTACTTC. As protein: CASTQVYYEQYF.

The chain has TRBV19 and TRBJ1-5; D uncertain. Germline assignment: CDR1 LNHDA and CDR2 SQIVND (reference sequence). The V end was cut by 2 bases, the J end by 2 bases, with 13 bases between. The CDR3 contains 16 residues. CDR3 DNA: TGTGCCAGTAGTATACGACGGGGTTCGGGCAATCAGCCCCAGCATTTT. Translation: CASSIRRGSGNQPQHF. The variable domain in full, completed from reference TRBV19 and TRBJ1-5, reads DGGITQSPKYLFRKEGQNVTLSCEQNLNHDAMYWYRQDPGQGLRLIYYSQIVNDFQKGDIAEGYSVSREKKESFPLTVTSAQKNPTAFYLCASSIRRGSGNQPQHFGDGTRLSIL.

This clone has at least ten counts. The gene calls are TRBV10-1 and TRBJ1-3, with D hard to call. Germline V lookup: CDR1 WNHNN, CDR2 SYGVQD (reference sequence). Trimming took off 7 bases at V and 0 bases at J, with 10 bases between the two ends. The CDR3 totals 14 residues. This chain's CDR3 is CASIRRSSGNTIYF. The CDR3 DNA reads as TGCGCCAGCATCAGGCGGAGCTCTGGAAACACCATATATTTT.

The genes are TRBV29-1 and TRBJ2-1; D perhaps matches TRBD2 (7 bases). The CDR3 totals 12 residues. Germline loops: CDR1 SQVTM, CDR2 ANQGSEA. Trimming removed 6 bases from V and 3 bases from J, with 9 bases in between. The CDR3 loop reads CSVGGGYNEQFF. As DNA, the CDR3 is TGCAGCGTAGGGGGGGGCTACAATGAGCAGTTCTTC.

The CDR3 loop is CASSFDAGVGYTF. The CDR3 coding sequence is TGTGCCAGCAGTTTCGACGCCGGAGTTGGCTACACCTTC. This chain uses TRBV27 with TRBJ1-2; no firm D call. Trimming took 3 bases from V and 7 from J, leaving 12 bases between them. The CDR3 is made up of 13 amino acids. Germline V CDR1 and CDR2: MNHEY, SMNVEV (reference sequence).

The J gene is TRBJ2-7, the V gene TRBV28; 11 nucleotides line up with TRBD2. CDR1 and CDR2 from the germline V gene are MDHEN and SYDVKM. There are 14 residues in the CDR3. The junction had 5 bases not matched to a gene; V was cut back by 8 bases and J by 2 bases. The CDR3 reads CASRQGLAAYEQYF. CDR3 nucleotides: TGTGCCAGCCGACAGGGACTAGCGGCCTACGAGCAGTACTTC.

The gene calls are TRBV7-3 and TRBJ1-1; tentative D call: TRBD1 (5 bases). V was trimmed by 5 bases and J by 3 bases, leaving 16 bases between them. Germline V gene data show CDR1 as SGHTA and CDR2 as FQGTGA. This CDR3 region has 15 residues. The CDR3 loop reads CASSPEPGTHTEAFF. As DNA, the CDR3 is TGTGCCAGCAGCCCAGAGCCAGGGACTCACACTGAAGCTTTCTTT. The full variable domain, in which reference TRBV7-3 and TRBJ1-1 provide the parts outside the CDR3, is GAGVSQTPSNKVTEKGKYVELRCDPISGHTALYWYRQSLGQGPEFLIYFQGTGAADDSGLPNDRFFAVRPEGSVSTLKIQRTERGDSAVYLCASSPEPGTHTEAFFGQGTRLTVV.

The chain carries TRBV18 and TRBJ2-1; D perhaps matches TRBD1 (5 bases). The germline V gene encodes CDR1 KGHSH and CDR2 LQKENI. The CDR3 runs to 12 residues. V was pared by 2 bases and J by 10 bases, with 9 bases between. CDR3 bases: TGTGCCAGCTCACCATACCAGGGCGAGCAGTTCTTC. Protein: CASSPYQGEQFF.

In this sample, this clone turned up a few times. J is TRBJ2-7 and V is TRBV7-8; 7 nucleotides line up with TRBD2. Germline CDR1 and CDR2: SGHVS and FQNEAQ. Trimming removed 2 bases from V and 2 bases from J; junction bases left unmatched: 12. The CDR3 totals 17 residues. The CDR3 nucleotides are TGTGCCAGCAGCTTAAAATTTCTGACTAGCAAGACCTACGAGCAGTACTTC. It yields the protein CASSLKFLTSKTYEQYF.

The chain joins TRBV30 to TRBJ2-3; 7 positions agree with TRBD2. The CDR3 is made up of 14 amino acids. CDR1 and CDR2 from the germline V gene are GTSNPN and SVGIG (reference sequence). Trimming took 2 bases from V and 2 from J; bases not matched to a gene: 4. CDR3 amino acids: CAWSSGRLTDTQYF. CDR3 coding DNA: TGTGCCTGGAGTTCCGGGAGGCTCACAGATACGCAGTATTTT.

This clone showed up just a few times. The gene calls are TRBV28 and TRBJ2-5; 8 bases line up with TRBD1. The CDR3 totals 15 residues. From germline, CDR1 is MDHEN and CDR2 SYDVKM. V lost 8 bases to trimming and J lost 5 bases; unmatched junction nucleotides: 13. The chain's CDR3 is CASSPLAGGSETQYF. CDR3 in DNA: TGTGCCAGCTCCCCTCTGGCAGGGGGCAGCGAGACCCAGTACTTC.

This clone came up a few times. The rearrangement uses TRBV28 and TRBJ1-2; 7 bases are shared with TRBD1. J was trimmed by 6 bases and V by 5 bases; bases with no gene match: 18. CDR3 length: 17 residues. Germline lookup yields CDR1 MDHEN and CDR2 SYDVKM. The CDR3 loop is CASSPHATGWSFNGYTF. The CDR3 coding sequence is TGTGCCAGCAGTCCCCATGCGACAGGGTGGTCTTTCAATGGCTACACCTTC.